This is a list of T cell receptor beta chains from one sample in a study of shared clonotypes between healthy human individuals. The assay was immunoSEQ multiplex PCR, and TCRdb's table has in-frame clones only and misses some. The sample has roughly 1.4 million clones; less than 99% are singletons. The sample consisted of naive CD4+ T cells sorted from blood. The receptors were gathered from a man in his thirties or forties in good health. CDR3s include the opening cysteine and the closing phenylalanine or tryptophan. The D gene is left open where the match is weak.

J,V,D,CDR3
TRBJ1-1,TRBV5-4,.,CASSLAGMKNTEAFF
TRBJ1-3,TRBV9,TRBD1,CASSVHPTTGQGESGNTIYF
TRBJ1-5,TRBV19,.,CASRTVMISNQPQHF
TRBJ2-3,TRBV10-3,TRBD2,CAISWTTSGMYDTQYF
TRBJ2-3,TRBV9,.,CASSVESIKDTQYF
TRBJ2-3,TRBV27,TRBD2,CASSPGSAGDPTDTQYF
TRBJ2-3,TRBV5-6,.,CASSLARSDTQYF
TRBJ2-7,TRBV28,TRBD2,CASSTQLAGAYEQYF
TRBJ1-3,TRBV7-9,TRBD1,CASRGTGAGNTIYF
TRBJ2-2,TRBV5-1,.,CASSLQGTGELFF
TRBJ2-3,TRBV10-3,.,CAISSPPGVIADTQYF
TRBJ2-3,TRBV5-1,.,CASSLARGTESTDTQYF
TRBJ2-7,TRBV5-1,TRBD1,CASSGTGILEQYF
TRBJ2-3,TRBV5-1,.,CASSSLGQASTDTQYF
TRBJ2-3,TRBV28,TRBD2,CASSLVEAGDVDTQYF
TRBJ2-1,TRBV4-1,.,CASSQEINYNEQFF
TRBJ2-1,TRBV7-2,TRBD2,CASSLVVAGYNEQFF
TRBJ1-4,TRBV28,TRBD1,CASSLDRVDEKLFF
TRBJ2-7,TRBV5-1,TRBD1,CASSAGQGASEQYF
TRBJ2-3,TRBV7-8,.,CASSYSRGTDTQYF
TRBJ1-1,TRBV27,TRBD1,CASSLRDRGLTEAFF
TRBJ2-1,TRBV9,.,CASSPFGRGDNEQFF
TRBJ2-1,TRBV5-8,.,CASSLVGSPSYNEQFF
TRBJ2-1,TRBV9,.,CASSVATTYNEQFF
TRBJ2-5,TRBV27,TRBD1,CASSPTTGSRETQYF
TRBJ2-5,TRBV7-2,TRBD1,CASSRQGLETQYF
TRBJ2-1,TRBV5-1,.,CASSFNGAGSYNEQFF
TRBJ2-2,TRBV2,TRBD1,CASHASTGVRNTGELFF
TRBJ2-6,TRBV19,.,CASSSYSGANVLTF